The 4 T cell receptor beta chains below were found in one sample sequenced in a study of blood T cells in healthy people across ages. The authors ran a second PCR of about 6 to 11 cycles using a sample-barcoded 5' primer and a J-beta primer mix. TCRdb passed the 5' RACE reads through MiXCR, listing each CDR3 protein once. Seen here are roughly 930,000 distinct CDR3 sequences, about 48% observed once, and the top ten hold 10% to 15%. The material sequenced was blood. These receptor sequences come from a man aged 30 to 39 in good health.

CDR3: CSGRDDSYEQYF. CDR3 coding DNA: TGCAGCGGACGGGACGACTCCTACGAGCAGTACTTC. The chain has TRBV29-1 and TRBJ2-7; D might be TRBD1 or TRBD2, each matching 5 bases. This CDR3 is 12 amino acids long. From germline, CDR1 is SQVTM and CDR2 ANQGSEA. Trimming left V 7 bases short and J 0 bases short, with 10 bases between.

The rearrangement uses TRBV12-3 or TRBV12-4 and TRBJ1-1; D might be TRBD1 (5 bases). Between the trimmed V and J ends, which lost 6 bases and 1 base, there was a span of 15 bases. The CDR3 runs to 15 residues. The CDR3 coding sequence is TGTGCCAGCAGCGTGGGACTGCAGAGGAACACTGAAGCTTTCTTT. Translation gives CASSVGLQRNTEAFF.

The V and J genes are TRBV28 and TRBJ2-5; the match to TRBD2 covers 9 bases. The CDR3 extends over 14 amino acids. CDR1 is MDHEN and CDR2 is SYDVKM in the germline V gene. The chain's CDR3 is CATSLAGRQETQYF. The DNA for the CDR3 is TGTGCTACGTCTCTAGCGGGGAGACAAGAGACCCAGTACTTC.

This chain joins TRBV7-2 and TRBJ2-5; possible D gene TRBD2, 6 bases. The end of the DNA aligns better with TRBJ2-1, so the J call may be wrong. CDR1 is SGHTA, CDR2 FQGNSA, per germline. The CDR3 runs 14 residues. The CDR3 is CASSLVRTMGTQFF. CDR3 DNA: TGTGCCAGCAGCTTAGTCCGGACTATGGGGACCCAGTTCTTC.